The 27 T cell receptor beta chains below all came from one sample that was sequenced in a study of blood T cell repertoires in COVID-19. The assay was immunoSEQ multiplex PCR, and TCRdb's table has in-frame clones only and misses some. This table holds about 54,000 clones, roughly 81% found once. Material: peripheral blood. The receptors were gathered from a woman aged 55-70 years with acute or convalescent COVID-19.

This clone has only one observation. V and J are TRBV5-6 and TRBJ2-7; tentative D call: TRBD2 (6 bases). Germline V CDR1 and CDR2: SGHDT, YYEEEE. This CDR3 region has 13 residues. The V end was cut by 4 bases, the J end by 3 bases, with 11 bases between. The CDR3 is CASSPSGGYEQYF. CDR3 coding DNA: TGTGCCAGCAGCCCGTCCGGGGGCTACGAGCAGTACTTC.

The chain joins TRBV2 to TRBJ2-5; the match to TRBD2 covers 7 bases. Looked up from germline, CDR1 is SNHLY and CDR2 is FYNNEI. J lost 2 bases, V lost 4 bases, and 4 bases had no gene match. This CDR3 has 14 amino acids. For the CDR3, the DNA is TGTGCCAGCAGTGGGCTAGCGGTGCAAGAGACCCAGTACTTC. Translation gives CASSGLAVQETQYF.

This clone was detected a few times. The V and J genes are TRBV2 and TRBJ1-4; D possibly corresponds to TRBD1 (5 bases). The CDR3 length is 15 residues. Trimming pared 4 bases from V and 2 bases from J, leaving 11 bases between. Germline V CDR1 and CDR2: SNHLY, FYNNEI. DNA for the CDR3: TGTGCCAGCAGTGTGGAGGGACTGACTAATGAAAAACTGTTTTTT. Its translation is CASSVEGLTNEKLFF.

This clone was observed a single time. The V and J genes are TRBV29-1 and TRBJ1-1, with TRBD1 matching over 7 bases. Germline V gene lookup returns CDR1 SQVTM and CDR2 ANQGSEA. There are 14 residues in the CDR3. V gave up 3 bases and J gave up 5 bases; unmatched junction bases: 9. The chain's CDR3 is CSVEPQGMWTEAFF. In DNA, the CDR3 is TGCAGCGTTGAGCCACAGGGGATGTGGACTGAAGCTTTCTTT.

The chain joins TRBV18 to TRBJ2-5; 9 nucleotides agree with TRBD2. The CDR3 covers 16 residues. The germline CDR1 and CDR2 sequences are KGHSH and LQKENI. V gave up 6 bases and J gave up 1 base; unmatched junction bases: 9. In DNA, the CDR3 is TGTGCCAGCTCGCAGGCACGGGGACTAGCCCAAGAGACCCAGTACTTC. This encodes CASSQARGLAQETQYF.

The chain carries TRBV7-3 and TRBJ2-1, with 9 positions matching TRBD2. The CDR3 covers 16 residues. Germline trimming cut 0 bases from V and 4 bases from J; bases unmatched to any gene: 4. The germline V gene encodes CDR1 SGHTA and CDR2 FQGTGA. The CDR3 loop is CASSLTGLATYNEQFF. In DNA form, the CDR3 reads TGTGCCAGCAGCTTAACCGGACTAGCGACATACAATGAGCAGTTCTTC.

The count of this clone is one. The chain links TRBV29-1 to TRBJ2-2; D might be TRBD2 (5 bases). V lost 5 bases and J lost 4, with 8 bases in between. The CDR3 has 12 residues. Per the germline V gene, CDR1 is SQVTM and CDR2 is ANQGSEA. DNA for the CDR3: TGCAGCGTTCCCGAGGGCACCGGGGAGCTGTTTTTT. This sequence encodes CSVPEGTGELFF.

The chain joins TRBV6-5 to TRBJ2-1, with 13 positions matching TRBD2. J lost 11 bases, V lost 4 bases, and 8 bases had no gene match. This CDR3 is 15 amino acids long. Germline V lookup: CDR1 MNHEY, CDR2 SVGAGI. CDR3 protein: CASSSTSGGAVKQFF. The CDR3 region has the DNA TGTGCCAGCAGTTCAACTAGCGGGGGGGCGGTGAAGCAGTTCTTC.

J is TRBJ2-1 and V is TRBV7-2; 11 bases are shared with TRBD2. Germline-derived CDR1 and CDR2 are SGHTA and FQGNSA. This CDR3 spans 17 amino acids. V lost 6 bases to trimming and J lost 0 bases; unmatched junction nucleotides: 7. CDR3 amino acids: CASRSGLAGSSYNEQFF. In nucleotides, the CDR3 is TGTGCCAGCAGATCCGGACTAGCGGGCAGCTCCTACAATGAGCAGTTCTTC.

The chain uses TRBV7-2 and TRBJ1-2; D uncertain. CDR3 length: 15 amino acids. Trimming removed 2 bases at V and 4 bases at J, with 14 bases between. Germline CDR1 is SGHTA and CDR2 is FQGNSA. CDR3 amino acids: CASSLSPTDLYGYTF. CDR3 DNA sequence: TGTGCCAGCAGCTTAAGTCCTACAGACCTCTATGGCTACACCTTC.

The rearrangement links TRBV19 to TRBJ1-5; D is ambiguous. V shed 5 bases and J shed 5 bases, with 10 bases lying between them. Germline V gene lookup returns CDR1 LNHDA and CDR2 SQIVND (reference sequence). The CDR3 loop spans 13 amino acids. The CDR3 coding sequence is TGTGCCAGTAGTGTCAGACAATATCAGCCCCAGCATTTT. This translates into CASSVRQYQPQHF.

V gene TRBV25-1 combines with J gene TRBJ1-2; 8 bases agree with TRBD1. The CDR3 runs to 15 residues. The germline CDR1 and CDR2 sequences are MGHDK and SYGVNS. With V trimmed by 3 bases and J by 4 bases, 7 bases remained unmatched. CDR3 coding DNA: TGTGCCAGCAGTGATGACACAGGGGGAGTCTATGGCTACACCTTC. Translation gives CASSDDTGGVYGYTF.

V usage is TRBV28 and J usage is TRBJ1-2; D not certain. In germline, CDR1 is MDHEN, CDR2 SYDVKM. V shed 6 bases and J shed 12 bases, with 11 bases lying between them. This CDR3 has 10 amino acids. For the CDR3, the DNA is TGTGCCAGCAGCCGGGTCTTTCACACCTTC. This codes for CASSRVFHTF.

This chain joins TRBV29-1 and TRBJ2-2; 7 bases match TRBD2. V shed 4 bases and J 3 bases; nucleotides not matched to a gene: 5. This CDR3 is built from 14 residues. Germline CDR1 SQVTM, CDR2 ANQGSEA. CDR3 coding DNA: TGCAGCGTTGTTCCTAGCGGTTACACCGGGGAGCTGTTTTTT. Translated: CSVVPSGYTGELFF.

The chain couples TRBV6-5 to TRBJ1-4, with a possible D match to TRBD1 (5 bases). This CDR3 has 15 residues. Trimming stripped 5 bases from V and 8 bases from J, with 18 bases between. CDR1 and CDR2 from the germline V gene are MNHEY and SVGAGI. In DNA form, the CDR3 reads TGTGCCAGCAGTCTACAGGCCCCTCTCAAGGAAAAACTGTTTTTT. Translating gives CASSLQAPLKEKLFF.

The chain recombines TRBV6-4 with TRBJ2-1; 9 bases are shared with TRBD1. The germline V gene encodes CDR1 MRHNA and CDR2 SNTAGT. With V trimmed by 6 bases and J by 3 bases, 3 bases remained unmatched. This CDR3 has 14 amino acids. CDR3 loop: CASSQGQGYNEQFF. The CDR3 coding sequence is TGTGCCAGCAGCCAGGGACAGGGCTACAATGAGCAGTTCTTC.

The V and J genes are TRBV6-5 and TRBJ2-3; D is unresolved. Germline V gives CDR1 MNHEY, CDR2 SVGAGI. Trimming pared 6 bases from V and 4 bases from J, leaving 17 bases between. This CDR3 is 15 amino acids long. The CDR3 region has the DNA TGTGCCAGCAGGCCTGAGGATTACCGATCAGATACGCAGTATTTT. This codes for CASRPEDYRSDTQYF.

The genes are TRBV24-1 and TRBJ1-3; a possible D gene is TRBD1 (6 bases). This CDR3 has 15 residues. V was shortened by 4 bases and J by 5 bases, with 14 bases between the two germline ends. Germline V CDR1 and CDR2: KGHDR, SFDVKD. The CDR3 here is CATSDPRDKRNTIYF. The CDR3, as DNA: TGTGCCACCAGTGACCCACGGGACAAAAGAAACACCATATATTTT.

This clone was seen just once. The chain uses TRBV9 and TRBJ2-3, with 8 bases fitting TRBD2. CDR1 is SGDLS and CDR2 is YYNGEE in the germline V gene. The length of the CDR3 is 16 residues. The trim removed 1 base at V and 1 base at J, leaving 5 bases unmatched. The chain's CDR3 is CASSVTGRAGTDTQYF. CDR3 sequence (DNA): TGTGCCAGCAGCGTAACCGGGAGGGCCGGCACAGATACGCAGTATTTT.

The V gene is TRBV29-1, the J gene TRBJ1-1; 10 positions agree with TRBD1. There are 13 residues in the CDR3. With V trimmed by 2 bases and J by 11 bases, 8 bases remained unmatched. Germline assignment: CDR1 SQVTM and CDR2 ANQGSEA. The chain's CDR3 is CSVERQGAGEAFF. Written as DNA, the CDR3 is TGCAGCGTTGAAAGACAGGGGGCAGGTGAGGCTTTCTTT.

The chain recombines TRBV12-3 or TRBV12-4 with TRBJ1-2; perhaps TRBD1 as D (5 bases). CDR3 length equals 11 residues. V lost 5 bases and J lost 7, with 8 bases in between. Here the CDR3 DNA reads TGTGCCAGCAGTCCCGGGGGTGGCTACACCTTC. The encoded protein is CASSPGGGYTF.

The chain is built from TRBV27 and TRBJ2-4; TRBD1 matches at 9 bases. V was clipped by 4 bases and J by 4 bases; unmatched bases: 5. This CDR3 is 15 amino acids long. CDR1 is MNHEY, CDR2 SMNVEV, per germline (reference sequence). The CDR3 coding sequence is TGTGCCAGCAGTTCGGCCGGGACAGGGAAAAACATTCAGTACTTC. Amino acid sequence: CASSSAGTGKNIQYF.

The CDR3 DNA sequence: TGTGCCAGCAGTCAAGACAGAACGAACACCGGGGAGCTGTTTTTT. This translates into CASSQDRTNTGELFF. The chain employs TRBV2 and TRBJ2-2; the D gene is possibly TRBD1 (5 bases). CDR1 is SNHLY, CDR2 FYNNEI, per germline. V was clipped by 5 bases and J by 0 bases, with 10 bases between them. The CDR3 is 15 residues long. Looking up the rest from reference TRBV2 and TRBJ2-2 gives the full variable domain: EPEVTQTPSHQVTQMGQEVILRCVPISNHLYFYWYRQILGQKVEFLVSFYNNEISEKSEIFDDQFSVERPDGSNFTLKIRSTKLEDSAMYFCASSQDRTNTGELFFGEGSRLTVL.

The gene calls are TRBV11-1 and TRBJ2-7; 8 bases line up with TRBD2. The CDR3 loop spans 14 amino acids. The germline gives CDR1 SGHAT, CDR2 FQDESV (reference sequence). The trim removed 0 bases at V and 10 bases at J, leaving 8 bases unmatched. CDR3 bases: TGTGCCAGCAGCTTAGCCGGGACTAGAACGGGTCAGTACTTC. It specifies CASSLAGTRTGQYF.

CDR3 residues: CASGREAGELFF. CDR3 DNA sequence: TGTGCTAGTGGCAGGGAGGCCGGGGAGCTGTTTTTT. This chain joins TRBV12-5 and TRBJ2-2; TRBD2 might be the D (6 bases). The CDR3 spans 12 residues. V was shortened by 6 bases and J by 6 bases, with 8 bases between the two germline ends. CDR1 and CDR2 from the germline V gene are LGHNT and FRNRAP.

This chain connects TRBV27 to TRBJ2-1, with D possibly matching TRBD2 (5 bases). The V end was cut by 2 bases, the J end by 8 bases, with 10 bases between. This CDR3 is built from 13 residues. From germline, CDR1 is MNHEY and CDR2 SMNVEV (reference sequence). The CDR3 bases are TGTGCCAGCAGTTTAGGACTGGAATATGAGCAGTTCTTC. Its protein product is CASSLGLEYEQFF.

The chain couples TRBV10-3 to TRBJ1-3, with 10 bases fitting TRBD1. Germline V gene data show CDR1 as ENHRY and CDR2 as SYGVKD. The CDR3 runs to 14 residues. V gave up 1 base and J gave up 7 bases; unmatched junction bases: 1. The CDR3 here is CAISEWTGGNTIYF. CDR3 DNA sequence: TGTGCCATCAGTGAGTGGACAGGGGGGAACACCATATATTTT.